Shown below are 13 T cell receptor beta chains from a single sample sequenced in a study of cytomegalovirus exposure and HLA in healthy donors. Method: immunoSEQ multiplex PCR; TCRdb's copy keeps in-frame clones and lacks some. Here the sample spans more than 90,000 clones, roughly 88% being singletons. Sequenced sample: PBMCs. These receptors all stem from a young man in good health and CMV-seronegative.

The rearrangement links TRBV18 to TRBJ1-2; 8 nucleotides agree with TRBD1. Germline V gene data show CDR1 as KGHSH and CDR2 as LQKENI. The CDR3 has 14 residues. V was clipped by 3 bases and J by 4 bases; unmatched bases: 4. CDR3 amino acids: CASSPDREAYGYTF. CDR3 nucleotides: TGTGCCAGCTCACCGGACAGGGAGGCCTATGGCTACACCTTC.

The chain links TRBV5-1 to TRBJ2-2, with 9 bases identical to TRBD1. Germline V gene data show CDR1 as SGHRS and CDR2 as YFSETQ. The CDR3 contains 14 residues. The J segment lost 6 bases and the V segment lost 4 bases, leaving 4 bases of the junction unmatched. The chain's CDR3 is CASSPTGGAGELFF. DNA of the CDR3: TGCGCCAGCAGCCCCACAGGGGGCGCCGGGGAGCTGTTTTTT.

This clone has a single count. This sequence joins TRBV5-1 and TRBJ2-1; tentative D call: TRBD2 (6 bases). In germline, CDR1 is SGHRS, CDR2 YFSETQ. Trimming pared 4 bases from V and 9 bases from J, leaving 14 bases between. This CDR3 region has 13 residues. This chain's CDR3 is CASSMSAGGEQFF. DNA for the CDR3: TGCGCCAGCAGCATGTCGGCCGGGGGTGAGCAGTTCTTC.

To note about this clone: The same CDR3 arises from other DNA sequences in this sample as well. This sequence joins TRBV5-1 and TRBJ2-1; TRBD2 is a possible D gene (5 bases). V lost 10 bases, J lost 0 bases, and 11 bases lay in between. The length of the CDR3 is 13 residues. Germline CDR1 SGHRS, CDR2 YFSETQ. For the CDR3, the DNA is TGCGCCTCAAGCGGAACCTCCTACAATGAGCAGTTCTTC. This encodes CASSGTSYNEQFF.

The CDR3 protein is CASSAPSGTVYEQYF. CDR3 bases: TGTGCCAGCAGTGCTCCATCCGGGACAGTTTACGAGCAGTACTTC. The J gene is TRBJ2-7, the V gene TRBV6-1; TRBD1 aligns across 7 bases. The CDR3 is 15 residues long. The trim removed 4 bases at V and 4 bases at J, leaving 10 bases unmatched. Germline assignment: CDR1 MNHNS and CDR2 SASEGT.

The V call is TRBV6-4, the J call TRBJ2-2; the D is unclear. Germline CDR1 MRHNA, CDR2 SNTAGT. V lost 0 bases to trimming and J lost 4 bases, with 3 bases between them. This CDR3 contains 13 residues. The CDR3 reads CASSDSSTGELFF. DNA of the CDR3: TGTGCCAGCAGTGACTCTAGCACCGGGGAGCTGTTTTTT.

The chain carries TRBV6-6 and TRBJ1-5, with 9 positions matching TRBD1. The CDR3 covers 15 residues. Germline CDR1 is MNHNY and CDR2 is SVGAGI (reference sequence). With V trimmed by 5 bases and J by 1 base, 3 bases remained unmatched. The CDR3 spells CASSPTGGSNQPQHF. The CDR3 DNA is TGTGCCAGCAGTCCGACAGGGGGGAGCAATCAGCCCCAGCATTTT.

J is TRBJ2-5 and V is TRBV29-1; D unresolved. V lost 2 bases and J lost 2, with 9 bases in between. This CDR3 contains 13 residues. Germline V gene lookup returns CDR1 SQVTM and CDR2 ANQGSEA. In DNA form, the CDR3 reads TGCAGCGTTGAAACGCGGCAGCAAGAGACCCAGTACTTC. Amino acids: CSVETRQQETQYF.

The J gene is TRBJ2-2, the V gene TRBV7-9; no firm D call. Germline CDR1 is SEHNR and CDR2 is FQNEAQ (reference sequence). Trimming removed 1 base at V and 1 base at J, with 4 bases between. The CDR3 is 14 residues long. Here the CDR3 reads CASSLDRNTGELFF. The CDR3 coding sequence is TGTGCCAGCAGCTTAGACAGGAACACCGGGGAGCTGTTTTTT.

The V gene is TRBV27, the J gene TRBJ2-7, with 7 positions matching TRBD1. After removal of 4 bases from V and 5 bases from J, the junction contained 8 bases not matched to a gene. This CDR3 has 14 residues. Germline V gives CDR1 MNHEY, CDR2 SMNVEV (reference sequence). Here the CDR3 DNA reads TGTGCCAGCAGTTATAAACAGGGGCGCGACGAGCAGTACTTC. Translation: CASSYKQGRDEQYF.

The V call is TRBV6-6, the J call TRBJ1-2; D possibly corresponds to TRBD1 (6 bases). Trimming took off 5 bases at V and 0 bases at J, with 13 bases between the two ends. Per germline, CDR1 MNHNY and CDR2 SVGAGI (reference sequence). CDR3 size: 15 residues. CDR3: CASSTQQGPNYGYTF. The CDR3 coding sequence is TGTGCCAGCAGTACACAACAGGGTCCTAACTATGGCTACACCTTC.

The rearrangement joins TRBV5-8 to TRBJ2-3; 13 bases fit TRBD2. In germline, CDR1 is SGHTS, CDR2 YDEGEE. V was clipped by 4 bases and J by 2 bases; unmatched bases: 4. CDR3 size: 16 residues. The CDR3 loop is CASSPGTSGDTDTQYF. CDR3 bases: TGTGCCAGCAGCCCGGGGACTAGCGGGGACACAGATACGCAGTATTTT. Together with reference TRBV5-8 and TRBJ2-3, the CDR3 gives the full variable domain: EAGVTQSPTHLIKTRGQQATLRCSPISGHTSVYWYQQALGLGLQFLLWYDEGEERNRGNFPPRFSGRQFPNYSSELNVNALELEDSALYLCASSPGTSGDTDTQYFGPGTRLTVL.

This chain uses TRBV6-5 with TRBJ1-2, with D uncertain. The CDR3 is 14 amino acids. Germline V gene data show CDR1 as MNHEY and CDR2 as SVGAGI. Between the trimmed V and J ends, which lost 0 bases and 8 bases, there was a span of 13 bases. CDR3 region: CASSYSKTGGGYTF. The CDR3, as DNA: TGTGCCAGCAGTTACTCAAAAACCGGAGGGGGCTACACCTTC.